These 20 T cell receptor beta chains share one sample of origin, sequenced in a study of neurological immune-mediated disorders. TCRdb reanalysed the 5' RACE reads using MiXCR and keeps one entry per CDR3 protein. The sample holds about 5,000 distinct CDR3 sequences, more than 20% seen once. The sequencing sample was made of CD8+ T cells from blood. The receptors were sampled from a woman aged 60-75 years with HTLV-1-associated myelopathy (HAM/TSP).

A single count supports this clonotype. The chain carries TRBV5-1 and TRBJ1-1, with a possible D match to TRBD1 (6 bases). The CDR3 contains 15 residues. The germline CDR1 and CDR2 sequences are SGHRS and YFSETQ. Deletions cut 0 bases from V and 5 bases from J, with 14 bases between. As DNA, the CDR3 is TGCGCCAGCAGCTTGGAGGGCAGGGGTGCGACTGAAGCTTTCTTT. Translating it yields CASSLEGRGATEAFF.

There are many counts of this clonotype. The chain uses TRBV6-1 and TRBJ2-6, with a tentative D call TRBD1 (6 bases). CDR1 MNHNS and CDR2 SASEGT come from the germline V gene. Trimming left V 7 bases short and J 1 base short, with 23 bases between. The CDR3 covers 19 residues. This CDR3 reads CASTLMGVWTASGANVLTF. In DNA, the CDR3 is TGTGCCAGCACCCTGATGGGGGTTTGGACAGCATCTGGGGCCAACGTCCTGACTTTC.

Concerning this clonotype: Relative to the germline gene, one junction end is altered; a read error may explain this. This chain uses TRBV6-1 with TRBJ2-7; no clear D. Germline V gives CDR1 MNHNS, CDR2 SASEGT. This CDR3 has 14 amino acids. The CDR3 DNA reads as TGTGTCAGCAGTGCGGTACAGAACCTCTACGAGCAGTACTTC. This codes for CVSSAVQNLYEQYF.

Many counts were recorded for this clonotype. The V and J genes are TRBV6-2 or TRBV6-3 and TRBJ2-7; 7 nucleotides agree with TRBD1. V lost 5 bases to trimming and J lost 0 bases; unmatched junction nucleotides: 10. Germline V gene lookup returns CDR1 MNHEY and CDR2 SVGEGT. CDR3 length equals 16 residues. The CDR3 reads CASSKPGQLLSYEQYF. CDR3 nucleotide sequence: TGTGCCAGCAGTAAACCGGGACAGCTCCTCTCCTACGAGCAGTACTTC.

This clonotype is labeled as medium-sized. The CDR3 DNA follows: TGTGCCAGCGCTAGCGGGTCCTACAATGAGCAGTTCTTC. Translation gives CASASGSYNEQFF. J is TRBJ2-1 and V is TRBV5-6, with 8 positions matching TRBD2. The germline V gene encodes CDR1 SGHDT and CDR2 YYEEEE. This CDR3 contains 13 residues. Losses at the gene ends were 7 bases for V and 1 base for J; bases not matched to a gene: 1.

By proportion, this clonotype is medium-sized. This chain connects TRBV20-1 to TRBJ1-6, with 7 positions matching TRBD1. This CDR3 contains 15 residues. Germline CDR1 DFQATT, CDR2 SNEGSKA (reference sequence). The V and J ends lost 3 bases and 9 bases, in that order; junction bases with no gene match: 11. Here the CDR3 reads CSASPRQGEGSPLHF. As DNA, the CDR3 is TGCAGTGCTAGTCCCCGTCAGGGGGAAGGTTCACCCCTCCACTTT.

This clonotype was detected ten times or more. The CDR3 sequence is CASSAVGGSYEQYF. The DNA of the CDR3 is TGTGCCAGCAGCGCCGTGGGTGGCTCCTACGAGCAGTACTTC. The gene calls are TRBV7-9 and TRBJ2-7; D call uncertain. V dropped 5 bases and J dropped 0 bases, with 11 bases sitting between them. Germline V gives CDR1 SEHNR, CDR2 FQNEAQ (reference sequence). CDR3 length: 14 residues.

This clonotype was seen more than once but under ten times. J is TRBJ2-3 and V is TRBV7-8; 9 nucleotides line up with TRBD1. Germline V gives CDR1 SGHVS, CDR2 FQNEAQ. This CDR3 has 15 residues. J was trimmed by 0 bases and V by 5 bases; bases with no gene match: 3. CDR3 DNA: TGTGCCAGCAGCCACAGGGGGCGTAGCACAGATACGCAGTATTTT. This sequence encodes CASSHRGRSTDTQYF.

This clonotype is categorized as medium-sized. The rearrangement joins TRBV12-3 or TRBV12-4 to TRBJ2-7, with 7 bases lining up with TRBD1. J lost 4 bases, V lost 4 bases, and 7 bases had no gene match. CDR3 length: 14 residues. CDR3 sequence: CASSSWDRLYEQYF. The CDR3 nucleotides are TGTGCCAGCAGTTCCTGGGACAGACTTTACGAGCAGTACTTC.

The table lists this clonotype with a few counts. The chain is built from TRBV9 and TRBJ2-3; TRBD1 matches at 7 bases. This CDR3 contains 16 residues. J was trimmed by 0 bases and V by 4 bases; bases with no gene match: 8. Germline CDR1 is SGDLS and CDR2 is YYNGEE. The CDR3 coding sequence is TGTGCCAGCAGCTCGAAACAGGGGTCTAGCACAGATACGCAGTATTTT. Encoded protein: CASSSKQGSSTDTQYF.

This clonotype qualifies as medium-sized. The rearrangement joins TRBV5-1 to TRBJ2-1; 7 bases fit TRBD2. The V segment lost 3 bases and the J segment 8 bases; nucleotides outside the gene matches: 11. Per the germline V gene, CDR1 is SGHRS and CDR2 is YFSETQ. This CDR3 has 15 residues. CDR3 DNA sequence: TGCGCCAGCAGCTGGGCGGGAGCAGTGGAAGATGAGCAGTTCTTC. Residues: CASSWAGAVEDEQFF. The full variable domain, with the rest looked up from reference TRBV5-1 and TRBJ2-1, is KAGVTQTPRYLIKTRGQQVTLSCSPISGHRSVSWYQQTPGQGLQFLFEYFSETQRNKGNFPGRFSGRQFSNSRSEMNVSTLELGDSALYLCASSWAGAVEDEQFFGPGTRLTVL.

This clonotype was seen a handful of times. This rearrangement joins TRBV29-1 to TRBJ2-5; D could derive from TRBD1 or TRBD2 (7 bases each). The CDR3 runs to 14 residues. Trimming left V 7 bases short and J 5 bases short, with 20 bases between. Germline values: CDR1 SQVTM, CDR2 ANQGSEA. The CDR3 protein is CSATAGQSWETQYF. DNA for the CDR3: TGCAGCGCCACAGCGGGACAGTCGTGGGAGACCCAGTACTTC.

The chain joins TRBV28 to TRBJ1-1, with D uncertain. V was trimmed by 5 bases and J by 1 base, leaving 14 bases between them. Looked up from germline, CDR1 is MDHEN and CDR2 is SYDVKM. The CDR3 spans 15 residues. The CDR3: CASSEVLSENTEAFF. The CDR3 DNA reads TGTGCCAGCAGTGAGGTTCTGTCAGAGAACACTGAAGCTTTCTTT.

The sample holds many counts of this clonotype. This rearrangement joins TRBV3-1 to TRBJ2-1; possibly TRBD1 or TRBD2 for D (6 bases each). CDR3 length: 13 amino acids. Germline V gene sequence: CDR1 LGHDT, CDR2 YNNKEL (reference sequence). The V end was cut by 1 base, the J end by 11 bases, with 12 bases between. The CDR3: CASSQGQGRKQFF. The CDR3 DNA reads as TGTGCCAGCAGCCAAGGTCAGGGGAGGAAGCAGTTCTTC.

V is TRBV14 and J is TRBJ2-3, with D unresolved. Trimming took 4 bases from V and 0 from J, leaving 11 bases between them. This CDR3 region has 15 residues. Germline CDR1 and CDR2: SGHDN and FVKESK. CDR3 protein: CASSLLRTSTDTQYF. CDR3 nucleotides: TGTGCCAGCAGCCTATTAAGGACCAGCACAGATACGCAGTATTTT. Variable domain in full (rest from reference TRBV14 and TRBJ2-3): EAGVTQFPSHSVIEKGQTVTLRCDPISGHDNLYWYRRVMGKEIKFLLHFVKESKQDESGMPNNRFLAERTGGTYSTLKVQPAELEDSGVYFCASSLLRTSTDTQYFGPGTRLTVL.

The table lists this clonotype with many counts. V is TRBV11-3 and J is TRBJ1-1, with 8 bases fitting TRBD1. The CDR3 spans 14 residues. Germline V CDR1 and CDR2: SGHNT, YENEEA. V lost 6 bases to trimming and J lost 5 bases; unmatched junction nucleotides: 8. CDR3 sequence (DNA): TGTGCCAGCAGGCAAGGGACAGGAAGGACTGAAGCTTTCTTT. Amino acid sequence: CASRQGTGRTEAFF.

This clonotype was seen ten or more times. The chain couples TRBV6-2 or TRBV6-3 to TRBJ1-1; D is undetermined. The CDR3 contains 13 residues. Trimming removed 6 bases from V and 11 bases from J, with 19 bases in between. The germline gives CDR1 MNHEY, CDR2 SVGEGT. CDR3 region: CASSLGQSRRAFF. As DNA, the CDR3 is TGTGCCAGCAGCCTCGGGCAGTCGCGGAGGGCTTTCTTT.

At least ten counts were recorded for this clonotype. This chain's CDR3 is CSVAGTGGIGELFF. The CDR3 nucleotides are TGCAGCGTTGCCGGGACAGGGGGCATCGGGGAGCTGTTTTTT. The chain recombines TRBV29-1 with TRBJ2-2, with TRBD1 matching 12 bases. With 4 bases clipped from V and 7 bases from J, the junction kept 4 bases outside the gene matches. Germline V gene data show CDR1 as SQVTM and CDR2 as ANQGSEA. CDR3 length: 14 amino acids.

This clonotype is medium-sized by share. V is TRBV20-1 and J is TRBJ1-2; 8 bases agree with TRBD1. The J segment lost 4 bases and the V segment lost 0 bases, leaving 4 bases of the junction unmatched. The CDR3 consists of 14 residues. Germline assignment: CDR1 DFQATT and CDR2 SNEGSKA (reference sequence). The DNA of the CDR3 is TGCAGTGCTAGAGATCGGGGACAGGCCTATGGCTACACCTTC. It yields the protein CSARDRGQAYGYTF.

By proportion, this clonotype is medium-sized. This chain's CDR3 is CASSSTQPDLRDTQYF. The CDR3 coding sequence is TGTGCCAGCAGTTCCACACAACCTGACCTGCGAGATACGCAGTATTTT. This chain uses TRBV12-3 or TRBV12-4 with TRBJ2-3; D is undetermined. The ends were cut back, 4 bases at V and 5 bases at J, with 19 bases in the middle. The CDR3 length is 16 residues.